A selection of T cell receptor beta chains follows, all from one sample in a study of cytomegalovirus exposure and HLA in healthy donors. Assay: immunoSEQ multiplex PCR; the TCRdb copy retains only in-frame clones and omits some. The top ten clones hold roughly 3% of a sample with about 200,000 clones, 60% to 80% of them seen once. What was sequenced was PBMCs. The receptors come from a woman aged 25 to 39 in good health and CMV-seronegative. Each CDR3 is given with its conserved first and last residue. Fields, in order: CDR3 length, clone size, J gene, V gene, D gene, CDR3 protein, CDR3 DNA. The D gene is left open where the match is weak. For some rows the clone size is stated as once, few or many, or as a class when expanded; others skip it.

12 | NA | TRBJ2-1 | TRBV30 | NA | CAWALGENEQFF | TGTGCCTGGGCCCTAGGTGAAAATGAGCAGTTCTTC
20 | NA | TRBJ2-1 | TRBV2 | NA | CASELVELGEFGSSYNEQFF | TGTGCCAGCGAGTTAGTGGAACTAGGTGAATTTGGGAGCTCCTACAATGAGCAGTTCTTC
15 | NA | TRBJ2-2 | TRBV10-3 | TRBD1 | CAISDGQGDTGELFF | TGTGCCATCAGTGATGGACAGGGTGACACCGGGGAGCTGTTTTTT
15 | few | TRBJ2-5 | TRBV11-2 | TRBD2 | CASSLGLAPQETQYF | TGTGCCAGCAGCCTGGGACTAGCGCCCCAAGAGACCCAGTACTTC
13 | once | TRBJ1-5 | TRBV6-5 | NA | CASSYLANQPQHF | TGTGCCAGCAGTTACTTGGCCAATCAGCCCCAGCATTTT
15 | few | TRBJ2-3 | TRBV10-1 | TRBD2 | CARGPRTSRPDTQYF | TGCGCCCGCGGGCCGAGGACTAGCCGTCCCGATACGCAGTATTTT
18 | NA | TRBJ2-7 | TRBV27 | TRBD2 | CASSPFALAGRSSHEQYF | TGTGCCAGCAGTCCCTTCGCGCTAGCGGGCCGGTCTTCCCACGAGCAGTACTTC
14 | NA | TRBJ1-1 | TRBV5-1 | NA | CASSLFTVETEAFF | TGCGCCAGCAGCTTGTTTACTGTTGAGACTGAAGCTTTCTTT
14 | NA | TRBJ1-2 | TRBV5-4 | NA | CASSFINTNYGYTF | TGTGCCAGCAGCTTTATAAATACTAACTATGGCTACACCTTC
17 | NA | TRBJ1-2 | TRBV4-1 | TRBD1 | CASSRKGAGADNYGYTF | TGCGCCAGCAGCCGAAAGGGGGCAGGGGCTGATAACTATGGCTACACCTTC
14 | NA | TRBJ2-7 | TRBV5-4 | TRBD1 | CASSSMTGNYEQYF | TGTGCCAGCAGCTCAATGACAGGGAACTACGAGCAGTACTTC
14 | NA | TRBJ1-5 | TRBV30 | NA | CAWSVDSRNQPQHF | TGTGCCTGGAGTGTAGACAGCCGCAATCAGCCCCAGCATTTT
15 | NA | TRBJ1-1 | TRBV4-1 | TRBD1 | CASSARTGLNTEAFF | TGCGCCAGCAGCGCCAGGACAGGGCTAAACACTGAAGCTTTCTTT
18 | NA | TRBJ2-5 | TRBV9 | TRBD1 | CASSIPGTGGAGPETQYF | TGTGCCAGCAGCATACCCGGGACAGGGGGCGCGGGGCCGGAGACCCAGTACTTC
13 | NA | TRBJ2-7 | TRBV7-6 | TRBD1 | CASSRQGAYEQYF | TGTGCCTCGAGTCGACAGGGCGCCTACGAGCAGTACTTC
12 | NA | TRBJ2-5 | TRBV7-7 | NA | CASSPGQETQYF | TGTGCTAGCAGCCCCGGCCAAGAGACCCAGTACTTC